The 3 T cell receptor beta chains given below trace back to one sample, sequenced in a study of spatial heterogeneity in lung cancer. From the 5' RACE reads, TCRdb called clonotypes with MiXCR, one entry per CDR3 protein. The table includes about 52,000 distinct CDR3 sequences, 7.4% detected once. Indicated time point: blood at routine non-recurrence follow-up after resection. Whole RNA was taken from tumor, nontumor lung or frozen PBMC; it was then sequenced unsorted. Sequenced material: PBMCs, taken at follow-up. These TCRs come from a female donor with early-stage non-small cell lung cancer.

There are many counts of this clonotype. The rearrangement joins TRBV6-5 to TRBJ2-3; either TRBD1 or TRBD2 may supply D (5 bases each). The CDR3 contains 18 residues. V lost 0 bases to trimming and J lost 1 base, with 17 bases between them. CDR1 and CDR2 (germline): MNHEY, SVGAGI. CDR3 DNA sequence: TGTGCCAGCAGTTACTCGCTCGGGACCCCAAGGGGCACAGATACGCAGTATTTT. Its protein is CASSYSLGTPRGTDTQYF.

The chain links TRBV7-2 to TRBJ2-3, with 8 positions matching TRBD2. The germline V gene has CDR1 SGHTA and CDR2 FQGNSA. Unmatched junction bases numbered 6, after V lost 6 bases and J lost 4 bases. The CDR3 is made up of 14 amino acids. The CDR3 DNA reads as TGTGCCAGCAGGGCTAGCGGGCCATCAGATACGCAGTATTTT. Translation: CASRASGPSDTQYF.

This clonotype was found many times. The chain employs TRBV6-6 and TRBJ2-3; no clear D. V lost 5 bases, J lost 3 bases, and 18 bases lay in between. CDR1 MNHNY and CDR2 SVGAGI come from the germline V gene (reference sequence). This CDR3 is built from 16 residues. The CDR3 here is CASSRPQAALTDTQYF. CDR3 coding DNA: TGTGCCAGCAGTCGTCCTCAGGCGGCCTTAACAGATACGCAGTATTTT.